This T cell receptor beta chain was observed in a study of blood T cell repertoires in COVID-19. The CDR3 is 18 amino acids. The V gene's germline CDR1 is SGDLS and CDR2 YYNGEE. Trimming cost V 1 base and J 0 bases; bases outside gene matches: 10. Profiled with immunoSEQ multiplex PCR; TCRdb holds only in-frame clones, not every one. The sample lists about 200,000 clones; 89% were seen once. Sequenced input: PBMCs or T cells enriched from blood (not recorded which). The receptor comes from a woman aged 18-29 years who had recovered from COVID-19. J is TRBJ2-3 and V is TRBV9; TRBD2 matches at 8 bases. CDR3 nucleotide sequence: TGTGCCAGCAGCGTACTGTCGGGGGGGCCTTCTAGCACAGATACGCAGTATTTT. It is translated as CASSVLSGGPSSTDTQYF.